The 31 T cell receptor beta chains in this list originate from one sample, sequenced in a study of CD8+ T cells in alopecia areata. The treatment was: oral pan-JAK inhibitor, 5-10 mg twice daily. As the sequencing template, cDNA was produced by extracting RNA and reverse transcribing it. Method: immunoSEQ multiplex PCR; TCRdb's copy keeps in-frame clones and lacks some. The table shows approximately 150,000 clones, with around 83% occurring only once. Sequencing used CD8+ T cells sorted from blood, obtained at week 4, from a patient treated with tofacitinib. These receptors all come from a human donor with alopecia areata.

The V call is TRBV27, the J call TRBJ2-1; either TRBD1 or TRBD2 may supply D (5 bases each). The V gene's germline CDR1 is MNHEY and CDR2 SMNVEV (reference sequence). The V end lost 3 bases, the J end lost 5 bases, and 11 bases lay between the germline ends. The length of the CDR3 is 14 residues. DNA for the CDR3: TGTGCCAGCAGTTTGGGCAGGGAGAACAATGAGCAGTTCTTC. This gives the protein CASSLGRENNEQFF.

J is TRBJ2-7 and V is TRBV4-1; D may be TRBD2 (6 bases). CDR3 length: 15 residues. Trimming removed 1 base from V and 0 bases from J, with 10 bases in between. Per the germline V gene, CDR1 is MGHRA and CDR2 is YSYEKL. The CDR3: CASSQVAGSSYEQYF. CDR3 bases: TGCGCCAGCAGCCAAGTTGCGGGGAGCTCCTACGAGCAGTACTTC.

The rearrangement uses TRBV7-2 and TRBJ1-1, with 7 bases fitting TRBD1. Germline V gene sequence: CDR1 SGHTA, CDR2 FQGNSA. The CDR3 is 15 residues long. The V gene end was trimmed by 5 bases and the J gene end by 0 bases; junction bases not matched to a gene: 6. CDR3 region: CASSVNRGMNTEAFF. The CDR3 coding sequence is TGTGCCAGCAGCGTCAACAGGGGAATGAACACTGAAGCTTTCTTT. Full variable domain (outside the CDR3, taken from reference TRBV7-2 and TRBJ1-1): GAGVSQSPSNKVTEKGKDVELRCDPISGHTALYWYRQSLGQGLEFLIYFQGNSAPDKSGLPSDRFSAERTGGSVSTLTIQRTQQEDSAVYLCASSVNRGMNTEAFFGQGTRLTVV.

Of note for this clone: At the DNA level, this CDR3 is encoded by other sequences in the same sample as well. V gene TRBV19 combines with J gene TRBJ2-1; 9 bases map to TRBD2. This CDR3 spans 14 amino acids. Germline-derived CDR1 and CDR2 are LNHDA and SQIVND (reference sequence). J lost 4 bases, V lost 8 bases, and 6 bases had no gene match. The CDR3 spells CASGAGGDYNEQFF. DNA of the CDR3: TGTGCCAGTGGAGCGGGGGGAGATTACAATGAGCAGTTCTTC.

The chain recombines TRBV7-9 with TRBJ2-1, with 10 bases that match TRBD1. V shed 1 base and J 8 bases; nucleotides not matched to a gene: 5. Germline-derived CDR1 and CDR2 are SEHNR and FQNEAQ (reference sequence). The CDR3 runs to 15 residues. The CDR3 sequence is CASSLVATGGHEQFF. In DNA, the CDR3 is TGTGCCAGCAGCTTAGTTGCGACAGGGGGCCATGAGCAGTTCTTC. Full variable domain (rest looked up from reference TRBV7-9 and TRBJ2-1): DTGVSQNPRHKITKRGQNVTFRCDPISEHNRLYWYRQTLGQGPEFLTYFQNEAQLEKSRLLSDRFSAERPKGSFSTLEIQRTEQGDSAMYLCASSLVATGGHEQFFGPGTRLTVL.

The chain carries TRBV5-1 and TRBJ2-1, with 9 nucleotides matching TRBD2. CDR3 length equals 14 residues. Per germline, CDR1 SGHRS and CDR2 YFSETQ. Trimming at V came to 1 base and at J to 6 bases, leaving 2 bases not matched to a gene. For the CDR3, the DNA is TGCGCCAGCAGCTTGATGCGGGAGGGCAATGAGCAGTTCTTC. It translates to CASSLMREGNEQFF.

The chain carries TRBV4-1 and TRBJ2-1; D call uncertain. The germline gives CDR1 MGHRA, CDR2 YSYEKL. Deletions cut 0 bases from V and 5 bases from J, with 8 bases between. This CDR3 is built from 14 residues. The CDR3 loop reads CASSQDTANNEQFF. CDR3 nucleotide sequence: TGCGCCAGCAGCCAAGATACGGCTAACAATGAGCAGTTCTTC.

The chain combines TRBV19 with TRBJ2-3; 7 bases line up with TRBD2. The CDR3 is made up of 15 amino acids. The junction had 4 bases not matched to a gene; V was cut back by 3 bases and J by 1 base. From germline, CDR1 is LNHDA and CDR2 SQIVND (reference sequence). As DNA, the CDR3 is TGTGCCAGTAGTATTGTGAGCGGGGGCACAGATACGCAGTATTTT. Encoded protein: CASSIVSGGTDTQYF.

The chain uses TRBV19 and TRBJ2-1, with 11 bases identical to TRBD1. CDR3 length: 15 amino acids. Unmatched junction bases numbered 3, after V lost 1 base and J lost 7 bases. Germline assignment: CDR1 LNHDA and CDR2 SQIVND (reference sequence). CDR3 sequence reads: CASSIGTGGWNEQFF. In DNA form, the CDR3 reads TGTGCCAGTAGTATAGGGACAGGGGGCTGGAATGAGCAGTTCTTC.

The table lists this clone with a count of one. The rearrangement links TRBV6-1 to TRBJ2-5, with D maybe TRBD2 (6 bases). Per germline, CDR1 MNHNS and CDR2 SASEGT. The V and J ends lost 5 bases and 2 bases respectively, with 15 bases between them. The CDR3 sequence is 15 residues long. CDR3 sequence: CASSPYWREQETQYF. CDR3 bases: TGTGCCAGCAGTCCCTACTGGCGGGAACAAGAGACCCAGTACTTC.

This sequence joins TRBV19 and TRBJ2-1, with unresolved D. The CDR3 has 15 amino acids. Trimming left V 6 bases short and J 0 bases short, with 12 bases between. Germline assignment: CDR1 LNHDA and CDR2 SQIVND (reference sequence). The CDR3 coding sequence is TGTGCCAGTAGCCCAGCGAAGAACTCCTACAATGAGCAGTTCTTC. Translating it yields CASSPAKNSYNEQFF.

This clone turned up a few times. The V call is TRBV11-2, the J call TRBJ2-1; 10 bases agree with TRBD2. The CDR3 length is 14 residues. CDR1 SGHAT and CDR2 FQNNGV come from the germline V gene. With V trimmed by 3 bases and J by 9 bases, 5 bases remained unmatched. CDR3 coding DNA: TGTGCCAGCAGCTTTCAGCGGGGGGGCACTGAGCAGTTCTTC. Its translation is CASSFQRGGTEQFF.

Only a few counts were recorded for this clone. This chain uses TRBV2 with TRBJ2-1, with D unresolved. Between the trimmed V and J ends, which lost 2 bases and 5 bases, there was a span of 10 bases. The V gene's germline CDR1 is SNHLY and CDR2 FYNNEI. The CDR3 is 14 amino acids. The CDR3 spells CASSEYARNNEQFF. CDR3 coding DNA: TGTGCCAGCAGTGAATATGCCCGGAACAATGAGCAGTTCTTC.

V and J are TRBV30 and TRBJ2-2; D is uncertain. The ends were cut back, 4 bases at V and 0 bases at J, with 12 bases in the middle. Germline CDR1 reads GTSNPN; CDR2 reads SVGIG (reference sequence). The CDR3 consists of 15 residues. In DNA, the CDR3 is TGTGCCTGGATGACGATTTCCTCGAACACCGGGGAGCTGTTTTTT. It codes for CAWMTISSNTGELFF.

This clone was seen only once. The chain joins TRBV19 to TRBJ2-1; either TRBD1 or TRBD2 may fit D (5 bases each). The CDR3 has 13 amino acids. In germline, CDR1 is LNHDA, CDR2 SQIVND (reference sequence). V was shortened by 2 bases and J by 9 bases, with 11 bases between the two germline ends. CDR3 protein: CASSIRGGGEQFF. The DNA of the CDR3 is TGTGCCAGTAGTATAAGAGGTGGGGGTGAGCAGTTCTTC.

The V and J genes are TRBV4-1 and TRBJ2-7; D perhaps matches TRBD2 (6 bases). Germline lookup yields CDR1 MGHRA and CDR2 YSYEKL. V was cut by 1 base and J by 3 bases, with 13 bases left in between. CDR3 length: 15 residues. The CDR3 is CASSQVMGTHYEQYF. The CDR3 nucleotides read TGCGCCAGCAGCCAAGTTATGGGGACTCACTACGAGCAGTACTTC.

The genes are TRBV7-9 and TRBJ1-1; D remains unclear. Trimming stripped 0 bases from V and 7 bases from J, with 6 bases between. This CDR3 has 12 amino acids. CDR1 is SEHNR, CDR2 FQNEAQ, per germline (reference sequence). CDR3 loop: CASSLAGDEAFF. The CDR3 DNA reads TGTGCCAGCAGCTTAGCTGGAGATGAAGCTTTCTTT.

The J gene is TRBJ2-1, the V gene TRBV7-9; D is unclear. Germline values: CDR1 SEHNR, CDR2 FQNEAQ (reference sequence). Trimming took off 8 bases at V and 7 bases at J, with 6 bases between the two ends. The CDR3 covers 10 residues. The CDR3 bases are TGTGCCAGCCGCGGTAATGAGCAGTTCTTC. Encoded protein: CASRGNEQFF.

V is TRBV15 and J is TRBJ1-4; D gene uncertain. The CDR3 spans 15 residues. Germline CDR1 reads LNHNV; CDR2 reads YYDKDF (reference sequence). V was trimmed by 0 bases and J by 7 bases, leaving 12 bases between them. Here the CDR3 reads CATSRDGPLGEKLFF. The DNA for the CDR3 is TGTGCCACCAGCAGAGATGGGCCTCTAGGTGAAAAACTGTTTTTT. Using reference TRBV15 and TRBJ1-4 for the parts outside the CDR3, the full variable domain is DAMVIQNPRYQVTQFGKPVTLSCSQTLNHNVMYWYQQKSSQAPKLLFHYYDKDFNNEADTPDNFQSRRPNTSFCFLDIRSPGLGDTAMYLCATSRDGPLGEKLFFGSGTQLSVL.

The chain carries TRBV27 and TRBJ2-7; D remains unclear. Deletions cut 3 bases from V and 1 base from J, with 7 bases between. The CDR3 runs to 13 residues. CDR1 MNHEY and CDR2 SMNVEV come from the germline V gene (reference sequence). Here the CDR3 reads CASSFAGSYEQYF. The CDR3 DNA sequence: TGTGCCAGCAGTTTCGCTGGTTCCTACGAGCAGTACTTC.

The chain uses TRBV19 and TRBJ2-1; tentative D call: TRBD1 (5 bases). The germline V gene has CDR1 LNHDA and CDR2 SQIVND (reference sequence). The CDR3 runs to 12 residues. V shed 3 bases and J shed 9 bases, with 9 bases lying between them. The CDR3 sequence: CASSIAQGEQFF. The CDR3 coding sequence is TGTGCCAGTAGTATCGCGCAGGGTGAGCAGTTCTTC.

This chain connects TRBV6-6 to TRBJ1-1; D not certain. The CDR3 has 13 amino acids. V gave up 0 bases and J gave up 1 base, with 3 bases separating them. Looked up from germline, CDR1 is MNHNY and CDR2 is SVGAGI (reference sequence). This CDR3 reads CASSYSENTEAFF. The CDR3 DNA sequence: TGTGCCAGCAGTTACTCGGAGAACACTGAAGCTTTCTTT.

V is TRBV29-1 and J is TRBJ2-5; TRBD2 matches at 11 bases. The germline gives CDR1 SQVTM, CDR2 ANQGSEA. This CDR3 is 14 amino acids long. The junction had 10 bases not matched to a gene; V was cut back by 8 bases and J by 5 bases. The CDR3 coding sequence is TGCAGCTTTCCACTAGCGGGAGAGGACGAGACCCAGTACTTC. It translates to CSFPLAGEDETQYF.

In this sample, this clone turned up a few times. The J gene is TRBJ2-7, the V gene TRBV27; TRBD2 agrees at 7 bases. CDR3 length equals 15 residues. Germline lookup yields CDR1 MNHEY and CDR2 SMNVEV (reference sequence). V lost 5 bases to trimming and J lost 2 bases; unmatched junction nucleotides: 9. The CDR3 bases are TGTGCCAGCAGTCCTAGCGGATCTCAGACCTACGAGCAGTACTTC. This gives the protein CASSPSGSQTYEQYF.

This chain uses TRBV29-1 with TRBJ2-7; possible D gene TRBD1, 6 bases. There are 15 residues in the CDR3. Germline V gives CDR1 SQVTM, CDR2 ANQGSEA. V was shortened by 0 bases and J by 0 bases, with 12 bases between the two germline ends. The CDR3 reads CSVEEPGAFSYEQYF. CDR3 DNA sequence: TGCAGCGTTGAAGAACCAGGGGCCTTCTCCTACGAGCAGTACTTC.

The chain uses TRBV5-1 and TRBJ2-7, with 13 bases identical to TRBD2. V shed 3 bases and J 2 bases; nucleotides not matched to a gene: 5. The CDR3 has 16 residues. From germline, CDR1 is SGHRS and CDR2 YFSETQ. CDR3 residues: CASSSGLAGEAYEQYF. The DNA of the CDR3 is TGCGCCAGCAGCTCTGGACTAGCGGGAGAGGCCTACGAGCAGTACTTC.

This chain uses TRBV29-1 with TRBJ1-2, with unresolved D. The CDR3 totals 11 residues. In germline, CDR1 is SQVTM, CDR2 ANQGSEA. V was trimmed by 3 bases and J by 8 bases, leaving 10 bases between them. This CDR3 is CSVEERVGYTF. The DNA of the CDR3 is TGCAGCGTTGAGGAGCGGGTAGGCTACACCTTC. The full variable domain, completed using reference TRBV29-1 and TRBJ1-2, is SAVISQKPSRDICQRGTSLTIQCQVDSQVTMMFWYRQQPGQSLTLIATANQGSEATYESGFVIDKFPISRPNLTFSTLTVSNMSPEDSSIYLCSVEERVGYTFGSGTRLTVV.

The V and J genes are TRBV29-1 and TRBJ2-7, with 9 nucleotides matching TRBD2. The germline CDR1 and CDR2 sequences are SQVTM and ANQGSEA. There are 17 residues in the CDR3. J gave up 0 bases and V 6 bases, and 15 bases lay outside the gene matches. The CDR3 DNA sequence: TGCAGCGTCGACATCCCTCCTACTAGCGGGTCCTCCTACGAGCAGTACTTC. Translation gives CSVDIPPTSGSSYEQYF.

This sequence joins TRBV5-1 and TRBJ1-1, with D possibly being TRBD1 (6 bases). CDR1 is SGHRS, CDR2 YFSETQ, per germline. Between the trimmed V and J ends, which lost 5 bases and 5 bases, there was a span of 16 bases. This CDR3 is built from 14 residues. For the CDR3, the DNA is TGCGCCAGCAGGGGGGCAGGGGCGTTGACTGAAGCTTTCTTT. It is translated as CASRGAGALTEAFF.

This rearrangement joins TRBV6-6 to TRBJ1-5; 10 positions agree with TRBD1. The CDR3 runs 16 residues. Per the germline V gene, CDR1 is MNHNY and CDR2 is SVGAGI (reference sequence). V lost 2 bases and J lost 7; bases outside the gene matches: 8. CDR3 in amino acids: CASSYPGTGEDQPQHF. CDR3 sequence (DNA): TGTGCCAGCAGTTACCCCGGGACAGGGGAGGACCAGCCCCAGCATTTT.

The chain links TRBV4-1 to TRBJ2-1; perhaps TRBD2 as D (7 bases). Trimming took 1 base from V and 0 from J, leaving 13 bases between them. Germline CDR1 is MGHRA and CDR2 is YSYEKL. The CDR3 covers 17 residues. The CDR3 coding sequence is TGCGCCAGCAGCCAAGTGGGGGGGGCCAGCTCCTACAATGAGCAGTTCTTC. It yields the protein CASSQVGGASSYNEQFF.